This is a list of T cell receptor beta chains from one sample in a study of CD8 T cells in ankylosing spondylitis. Via MiXCR, TCRdb re-called the 5' RACE reads, giving one row per CDR3 protein. Of a few hundred thousand distinct CDR3 sequences listed, more than 20% are singletons. The source material was blood, either unsorted or a sorted T cell fraction (not recorded which). These receptors came from a male donor with ankylosing spondylitis. The CDR3 runs from the conserved cysteine through the conserved F or W. A D gene is named only where the DNA matches it firmly. For some rows the clone size is stated as once, few or many, or as a class when expanded; others skip it.

>-|-|TRBJ2-7|TRBV6-2/TRBV6-3
TGTGCCAGCAGTTACGCCGGCCTTTCCTACGAGCAGTACTTC
CASSYAGLSYEQYF
>TRBD2|few|TRBJ2-3|TRBV19
TGTGCCAGCAGAATAGCGGGATACGCAGATACGCAGTATTTT
CASRIAGYADTQYF
>-|-|TRBJ1-2|TRBV20-1
TGCAGTGCTCTAGGGGATAGGTATGGCTACACCTTC
CSALGDRYGYTF
>-|-|TRBJ2-1|TRBV4-3
TGCGCCAGCAGCTGGGGCCAAGGGGTTGAGCAGTTCTTC
CASSWGQGVEQFF
>-|many|TRBJ2-2|TRBV5-1
TGCGCCAGCAGCCCGGACAGTAACACCGGGGAGCTGTTTTTT
CASSPDSNTGELFF
>TRBD1|-|TRBJ1-1|TRBV29-1
TGCAGCGTTGAAAGACAGGGTTTGACTGAAGCTTTCTTT
CSVERQGLTEAFF
>-|-|TRBJ2-3|TRBV6-1
TGTGCCAGCAGGACTTACCCTTCCACAGATACGCAGTATTTT
CASRTYPSTDTQYF
>TRBD2|-|TRBJ2-2|TRBV7-2
TGTGCCAGCAGCATGACTAGCGGGAGGGCGGCCGGGGAGCTGTTTTTT
CASSMTSGRAAGELFF
>TRBD2|-|TRBJ2-1|TRBV6-1
TGTGCCAGCAGAATAGCGGGAGCTTACAATGAGCAGTTCTTC
CASRIAGAYNEQFF
>TRBD2|many|TRBJ2-2|TRBV12-3/TRBV12-4
TGTGCCAGCAGTTTGTTTAGCGGGAAGGCCGGGGAGCTGTTTTTT
CASSLFSGKAGELFF
>-|-|TRBJ2-3|TRBV6-4
TGTGCCAGCAGTGACTCACTGTCCGGGCTAGATACGCAGTATTTT
CASSDSLSGLDTQYF
>TRBD1|-|TRBJ2-1|TRBV12-3/TRBV12-4
TGTGCCAGCAGTTTTTGGGTGGCGCAGGGGGCGAAGGCTGAGCAGTTCTTC
CASSFWVAQGAKAEQFF